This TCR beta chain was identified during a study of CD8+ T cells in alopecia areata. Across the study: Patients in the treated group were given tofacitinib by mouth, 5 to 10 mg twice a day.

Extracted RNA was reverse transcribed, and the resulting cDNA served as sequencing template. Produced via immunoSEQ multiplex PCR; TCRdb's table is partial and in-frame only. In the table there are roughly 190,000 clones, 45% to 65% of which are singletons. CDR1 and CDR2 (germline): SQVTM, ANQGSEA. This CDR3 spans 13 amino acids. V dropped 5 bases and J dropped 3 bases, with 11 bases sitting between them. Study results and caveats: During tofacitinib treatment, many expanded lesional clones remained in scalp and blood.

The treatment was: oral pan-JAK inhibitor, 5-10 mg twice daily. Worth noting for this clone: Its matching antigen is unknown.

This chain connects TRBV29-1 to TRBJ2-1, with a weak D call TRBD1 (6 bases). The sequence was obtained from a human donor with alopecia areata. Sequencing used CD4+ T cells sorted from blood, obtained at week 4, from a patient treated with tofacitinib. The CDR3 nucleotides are TGCAGCGTTATCGGACAGAGCTACAATGAGCAGTTCTTC. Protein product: CSVIGQSYNEQFF.